This T cell receptor beta chain appears in the sequencing data of a study of blood T cell repertoires in COVID-19. TCRdb's copy holds only in-frame clones and misses some; the assay was immunoSEQ multiplex PCR. The repertoire holds 180,000 or so clones, roughly 86% seen once, with roughly 0.99% in the top ten. CDR3 size: 13 residues. V was cut by 2 bases and J by 6 bases, with 8 bases left in between. Germline values: CDR1 SEHNR, CDR2 FQNEAQ (reference sequence). The chain links TRBV7-9 to TRBJ2-1, with no clear D. The sequence came from a man aged 18 to 29 with acute or convalescent COVID-19. The sequenced sample consisted of peripheral blood. The CDR3 here is CASSLTPSNEQFF. CDR3 sequence (DNA): TGTGCCAGCAGCTTAACACCGTCCAATGAGCAGTTCTTC. The complete variable domain, with remaining parts taken from reference TRBV7-9 and TRBJ2-1, reads DTGVSQNPRHKITKRGQNVTFRCDPISEHNRLYWYRQTLGQGPEFLTYFQNEAQLEKSRLLSDRFSAERPKGSFSTLEIQRTEQGDSAMYLCASSLTPSNEQFFGPGTRLTVL.